The source of this TCR beta chain is a study of T-cell reconstitution after alpha-beta-depleted transplantation in children. Overall study results and limits: Reported findings indicate that, about two months after transplant, alpha-beta T cells came from several hundred expanded clones, which were derived from non-depleted graft cells. T-cell counts and diversity were attributed mostly to newly produced T cells one year after transplant.

A word on this clonotype: Its antigen is unidentified.

Construction of the TCRbeta library involved unique molecular identifiers. TCRdb itself ran the PCR reads through MiXCR, one entry per CDR3 protein. The sample shows around 90,000 distinct CDR3 sequences, 15% of them seen only once. The sequencing here drew on PBMCs, mostly from graft donor cells, taken 180 days after TCRalphabeta/CD19-depleted stem cell transplant. The receptor comes from a male patient under 10 years old who had a stem cell transplant for acute lymphoblastic leukemia, so the T cells may come from the graft donor.

CDR3: CASSEPGTLSYNEQFF. The CDR3 DNA reads TGTGCCAGCAGTGAACCCGGGACCCTTTCCTACAATGAGCAGTTCTTC. V usage is TRBV25-1 and J usage is TRBJ2-1; D tentatively fits TRBD1 or TRBD2 (5 bases each). Germline CDR1 is MGHDK and CDR2 is SYGVNS. The length of the CDR3 is 16 residues. The V end lost 2 bases, the J end lost 1 base, and 12 bases lay between the germline ends. Full variable domain (remainder filled in from reference TRBV25-1 and TRBJ2-1): EADIYQTPRYLVIGTGKKITLECSQTMGHDKMYWYQQDPGMELHLIHYSYGVNSTEKGDLSSESTVSRIRTEHFPLTLESARPSHTSQYLCASSEPGTLSYNEQFFGPGTRLTVL.